The 24 T cell receptor beta chains below all came from one sample that was sequenced in a study of cytomegalovirus exposure and HLA in healthy donors. Using immunoSEQ multiplex PCR, the repertoire was profiled, and TCRdb retains in-frame clones only, with some absent. The table includes 300,000 to 450,000 clones, 86% detected once. The specimen sequenced was PBMCs. These receptor sequences come from a woman aged 18-29 years in good health and CMV-seronegative.

This clone was counted many times. The chain joins TRBV7-2 to TRBJ2-7; D is unclear. Germline V CDR1 and CDR2: SGHTA, FQGNSA. V lost 1 base, J lost 6 bases, and 7 bases lay in between. The CDR3 has 12 residues. The CDR3 nucleotides are TGTGCCAGCAGCTTAGGGGCCCCCGAGCAGTACTTC. Translating gives CASSLGAPEQYF.

This clone was found once. V is TRBV4-1 and J is TRBJ2-5; D is ambiguous. The CDR3 contains 13 residues. Germline loops: CDR1 MGHRA, CDR2 YSYEKL. With 2 bases removed from V and 3 bases from J, the gap between germline ends came to 7 bases. The CDR3 reads CASSQWQKETQYF. The CDR3 DNA follows: TGCGCCAGCAGCCAATGGCAGAAAGAGACCCAGTACTTC.

The V and J genes are TRBV6-1 and TRBJ2-5; D is ambiguous. CDR3 size: 12 residues. Trimming cost V 3 bases and J 4 bases, with 6 bases left between them. Germline values: CDR1 MNHNS, CDR2 SASEGT. The CDR3 nucleotides read TGTGCCAGCAGTGACTTTAGAGAGACCCAGTACTTC. This gives the protein CASSDFRETQYF.

This chain joins TRBV6-5 and TRBJ2-4, with D possibly matching TRBD1 (5 bases). Germline CDR1 reads MNHEY; CDR2 reads SVGAGI. V was cut by 6 bases and J by 7 bases, with 16 bases left in between. There are 14 residues in the CDR3. The CDR3 is CASRPGPKGNIQYF. The CDR3 coding sequence is TGTGCCAGCAGACCAGGGCCTAAGGGTAACATTCAGTACTTC.

The rearrangement uses TRBV27 and TRBJ2-7, with 9 bases matching TRBD1. Looked up from germline, CDR1 is MNHEY and CDR2 is SMNVEV (reference sequence). The ends lost 7 bases at V and 0 bases at J; junction bases unmatched: 7. The CDR3 is 15 amino acids. This CDR3 reads CASTKGDRDSYEQYF. DNA for the CDR3: TGTGCCAGCACAAAGGGGGACAGGGACTCCTACGAGCAGTACTTC.

The chain links TRBV28 to TRBJ2-7, with 11 bases lining up with TRBD2. The CDR3 is 15 residues long. The junction had 7 bases not matched to a gene; V was cut back by 5 bases and J by 4 bases. The germline V gene encodes CDR1 MDHEN and CDR2 SYDVKM. The CDR3 DNA reads as TGTGCCAGCAGTCTCCGACTAGCGGGGCGGTACGAGCAGTACTTC. This gives the protein CASSLRLAGRYEQYF.

The gene calls are TRBV28 and TRBJ1-2, with 9 bases lining up with TRBD1. The length of the CDR3 is 14 residues. V lost 6 bases to trimming and J lost 2 bases; unmatched junction nucleotides: 4. Germline V CDR1 and CDR2: MDHEN, SYDVKM. The DNA of the CDR3 is TGTGCCAGCAGGACAGGGGGTGCCAACTATGGCTACACCTTC. Amino acid sequence: CASRTGGANYGYTF.

The chain combines TRBV10-3 with TRBJ2-1; 12 bases fit TRBD1. Germline V gives CDR1 ENHRY, CDR2 SYGVKD. This CDR3 spans 15 amino acids. V lost 9 bases, J lost 6 bases, and 9 bases stayed unmatched. The CDR3 loop is CAIGGGDRGRNEQFF. The CDR3 region has the DNA TGTGCCATTGGGGGCGGGGACAGGGGGCGCAATGAGCAGTTCTTC.

Note on this clone: No conserved phenylalanine or tryptophan is present at the end of the CDR3, so a read error is the likely explanation. The DNA is omitted, as the CDR3 cannot be located on it reliably, and the CDR3 follows TCRdb's listing. The chain is built from TRBV30 and TRBJ2-7; whether TRBD1, the table's D call, matches the DNA was not checked. CDR1 and CDR2 from the germline V gene are GTSNPN and SVGIG (reference sequence). The CDR3 numbers 12 amino acids, ends counted. The CDR3 protein is CAWSSGAGQGVI.

This clone was detected only once. For the CDR3, the DNA is TGTGCCAGCAGTTTAAGGGGGAAACAGCCCCAGCATTTT. It is translated as CASSLRGKQPQHF. The V and J genes are TRBV27 and TRBJ1-5, with D perhaps matching TRBD1 (6 bases). The V gene's germline CDR1 is MNHEY and CDR2 SMNVEV (reference sequence). The CDR3 extends over 13 amino acids. Trimming removed 2 bases from V and 7 bases from J, with 9 bases in between.

The V call is TRBV4-1, the J call TRBJ1-1; TRBD1 might be the D (5 bases). From germline, CDR1 is MGHRA and CDR2 YSYEKL. CDR3 length equals 16 residues. Trimming cost V 0 bases and J 2 bases, with 13 bases left between them. CDR3 in amino acids: CASSQDPRGGNTEAFF. The CDR3 DNA is TGCGCCAGCAGCCAAGACCCCCGGGGGGGAAACACTGAAGCTTTCTTT.

The CDR3 nucleotides are TGTGCCAGCAGTTTTGACCCCGGGACAGGGGGCGGTGAAGCTTTCTTT. Protein sequence: CASSFDPGTGGGEAFF. J is TRBJ1-1 and V is TRBV27; 12 bases align to TRBD1. The length of the CDR3 is 16 residues. Germline CDR1 and CDR2: MNHEY and SMNVEV (reference sequence). After removal of 3 bases from V and 7 bases from J, the junction contained 9 bases not matched to a gene.

The genes are TRBV27 and TRBJ2-1; TRBD2 might be the D (6 bases). Germline assignment: CDR1 MNHEY and CDR2 SMNVEV (reference sequence). The CDR3 length is 16 residues. With 5 bases removed from V and 1 base from J, the gap between germline ends came to 15 bases. CDR3 in amino acids: CASSPHRGRSYNEQFF. The CDR3, as DNA: TGTGCCAGCAGTCCCCATCGGGGGAGGTCCTACAATGAGCAGTTCTTC.

Concerning this clone itself: This CDR3 is also generated by other DNA sequences in the sample. This chain's CDR3 is CASSSRGLAAYEQYF. DNA of the CDR3: TGTGCCAGCAGTTCGAGGGGACTAGCGGCCTACGAGCAGTACTTC. The chain links TRBV27 to TRBJ2-7; 11 nucleotides agree with TRBD2. The CDR3 loop spans 15 amino acids. Germline CDR1 and CDR2: MNHEY and SMNVEV (reference sequence). V lost 4 bases and J lost 2; bases outside the gene matches: 4.

This chain links TRBV18 with TRBJ2-1; 8 bases are shared with TRBD1. The CDR3 totals 15 residues. Germline-derived CDR1 and CDR2 are KGHSH and LQKENI. V lost 2 bases, J lost 5 bases, and 5 bases stayed unmatched. The CDR3 sequence is CASSPVQGADNEQFF. The CDR3 DNA reads TGTGCCAGCTCACCAGTGCAGGGGGCTGACAATGAGCAGTTCTTC.

This chain uses TRBV15 with TRBJ2-7, with 8 positions matching TRBD1. In germline, CDR1 is LNHNV, CDR2 YYDKDF (reference sequence). Trimming removed 2 bases from V and 2 bases from J; junction bases left unmatched: 8. CDR3 length: 16 amino acids. The CDR3 DNA reads TGTGCCACCAGCAGACCACGAGGACAGGGAGCCTACGAGCAGTACTTC. Translation: CATSRPRGQGAYEQYF.

The chain is built from TRBV30 and TRBJ2-6; D not resolved. The CDR3 length is 14 residues. V was trimmed by 2 bases and J by 0 bases, leaving 5 bases between them. The germline V gene encodes CDR1 GTSNPN and CDR2 SVGIG (reference sequence). CDR3 residues: CAWSRFSGANVLTF. The CDR3 DNA is TGTGCCTGGAGTCGTTTCTCTGGGGCCAACGTCCTGACTTTC.

The chain employs TRBV6-5 and TRBJ2-7; 7 nucleotides align to TRBD1. Per germline, CDR1 MNHEY and CDR2 SVGAGI. The CDR3 is 15 residues long. V was clipped by 4 bases and J by 0 bases; unmatched bases: 6. CDR3 bases: TGTGCCAGCAGTTTGCGGTCAGGGGGCTCCTACGAGCAGTACTTC. Protein sequence: CASSLRSGGSYEQYF.

The chain employs TRBV28 and TRBJ2-3; TRBD2 agrees at 10 bases. This CDR3 is 16 amino acids long. With 6 bases clipped from V and 2 bases from J, the junction kept 8 bases outside the gene matches. CDR1 MDHEN and CDR2 SYDVKM come from the germline V gene. The CDR3 nucleotides are TGTGCCAGCAGCAAACCGGGACTAGCGCACACAGATACGCAGTATTTT. Protein: CASSKPGLAHTDTQYF.

The chain recombines TRBV30 with TRBJ2-1; D perhaps matches TRBD2 (5 bases). Germline lookup yields CDR1 GTSNPN and CDR2 SVGIG (reference sequence). This CDR3 has 15 residues. V lost 4 bases and J 8 bases, leaving 21 bases between the germline ends. CDR3 amino acids: CAWTQTGSPVDEQFF. The CDR3 coding sequence is TGTGCCTGGACCCAAACGGGGAGCCCCGTCGATGAGCAGTTCTTC. Using reference TRBV30 and TRBJ2-1 for the parts outside the CDR3, the full variable domain is SQTIHQWPATLVQPVGSPLSLECTVEGTSNPNLYWYRQAAGRGLQLLFYSVGIGQISSEVPQNLSASRPQDRQFILSSKKLLLSDSGFYLCAWTQTGSPVDEQFFGPGTRLTVL.

The genes are TRBV30 and TRBJ1-5; a weak D match, TRBD1 (5 bases). This CDR3 comprises 14 residues. Germline CDR1 GTSNPN, CDR2 SVGIG (reference sequence). Between the trimmed V and J ends, which lost 2 bases and 5 bases, there was a span of 13 bases. The CDR3 DNA reads TGTGCCTGGAGTTCAGGAACGGGGGATCAGCCCCAGCATTTT. It codes for CAWSSGTGDQPQHF.

This clone was found a few times. V gene TRBV27 combines with J gene TRBJ1-2; a possible D gene is TRBD1 (6 bases). Trimming took 5 bases from V and 9 from J, leaving 16 bases between them. In germline, CDR1 is MNHEY, CDR2 SMNVEV (reference sequence). This CDR3 comprises 13 residues. The CDR3 is CASSPARGASYTF. The DNA of the CDR3 is TGTGCCAGCAGTCCAGCCAGGGGTGCGAGCTACACCTTC.

The genes are TRBV28 and TRBJ1-4; no definite D call. The CDR3 runs to 11 residues. V was clipped by 5 bases and J by 8 bases, with 6 bases between them. CDR1 is MDHEN, CDR2 SYDVKM, per germline. CDR3 bases: TGTGCCAGCAGTGAGGGAGAAAAACTGTTTTTT. It yields the protein CASSEGEKLFF.

This rearrangement joins TRBV5-4 to TRBJ2-5; D possibly corresponds to TRBD2 (6 bases). The ends were cut back, 2 bases at V and 3 bases at J, with 8 bases in the middle. The CDR3 is made up of 13 amino acids. The germline gives CDR1 SGHNT, CDR2 YYREEE (reference sequence). The CDR3 loop reads CASSFTGEETQYF. The CDR3 DNA is TGTGCCAGCAGCTTTACGGGGGAAGAGACCCAGTACTTC.